This entry is about one T cell receptor beta chain. Original analysis: Estimation of nucleated cell counts relied on the amplification of reference gene primers. Sequenced by immunoSEQ multiplex PCR; TCRdb stores in-frame clones only, minus some. The V and J calls and clone size are taken from that table; D and trimming were inferred from the DNA. The table has 50,000 to 60,000 clones, 80% to 90% seen once. The CDR3 consists of 16 residues. Losses at the gene ends were 3 bases for V and 4 bases for J; bases not matched to a gene: 7. CDR1 is SEHNR, CDR2 FQNEAQ, per germline (reference sequence). This record belongs to a study of blood T cell repertoires in COVID-19. On the study more broadly: Acute-phase and convalescent COVID-19 samples originated in the United States, Italy and Spain. PBMCs, B-cell-depleted T cells, or T cells provided the cDNA or gDNA that made up the material.

Sequenced: peripheral blood. This TCR was recovered from a man between 60 and 75 years old with acute or convalescent COVID-19. The rearrangement joins TRBV7-9 to TRBJ2-1, with 9 bases matching TRBD2. The CDR3 spells CASSLGPSGVYNEQFF. In DNA, the CDR3 is TGTGCCAGCAGCTTGGGGCCTAGCGGGGTTTACAATGAGCAGTTCTTC.